The clone carrying this T cell receptor beta chain was seen at least ten times. The antigen remains undetermined. This record belongs to a study of early T cells in non-severe SARS-CoV-2 infection. Study context: Sequencing of unsorted whole blood was done on bulk RNA, leaving chains unpaired.

The V gene lost 0 bases and the J gene lost 5 bases, with 6 bases spanning the gap. The CDR3 is made up of 13 amino acids. Germline CDR1 reads SGDLS; CDR2 reads YYNGEE. TCRdb independently ran MiXCR on the 5' RACE reads; one entry per CDR3 protein. There are around 77,000 distinct CDR3 sequences in the sample; about 14% occur only once, and approximately 3.8% lies in the top ten. Findings and limits, study-wide: Private and CD4 specificities were missed by VDJdb matching, skewed to anti-spike CD8.

Sequenced material: whole blood, taken at baseline. This chain uses TRBV9 with TRBJ2-1; D gene uncertain. This clonotype originated in an adult who was a healthcare worker with PCR-confirmed SARS-CoV-2 infection or an uninfected control (not recorded which). CDR3 sequence reads: CASSVAAHNEQFF. CDR3 sequence (DNA): TGTGCCAGCAGCGTAGCGGCCCACAATGAGCAGTTCTTC.